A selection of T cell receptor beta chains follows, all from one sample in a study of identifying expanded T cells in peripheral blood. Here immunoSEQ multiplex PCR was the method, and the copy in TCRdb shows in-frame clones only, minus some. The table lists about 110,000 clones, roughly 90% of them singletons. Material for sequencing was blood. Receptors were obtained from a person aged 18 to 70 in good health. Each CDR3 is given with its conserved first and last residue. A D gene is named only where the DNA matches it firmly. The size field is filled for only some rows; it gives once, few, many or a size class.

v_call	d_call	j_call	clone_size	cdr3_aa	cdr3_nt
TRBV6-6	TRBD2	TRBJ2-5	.	CASRRIGGGAKETQYF	TGTGCCAGCAGGCGTATAGGCGGGGGGGCCAAAGAGACCCAGTACTTC
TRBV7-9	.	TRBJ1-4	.	CASSLMGSEKLFF	TGTGCCAGCAGCTTGATGGGCAGCGAAAAACTGTTTTTT
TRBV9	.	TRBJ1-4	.	CASSVGEAENEKLFF	TGTGCCAGCAGCGTAGGGGAAGCGGAAAATGAAAAACTGTTTTTT
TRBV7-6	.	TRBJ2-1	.	CASSLEGTPRYNEQFF	TGTGCCAGCAGCTTAGAAGGGACACCGAGATACAATGAGCAGTTCTTC
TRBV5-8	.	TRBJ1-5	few	CASSLQGGLNQPQHF	TGTGCCAGCAGCTTACAGGGAGGGCTCAATCAGCCCCAGCATTTT
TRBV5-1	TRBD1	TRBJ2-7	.	CASSSEGQGPFEQYF	TGCGCCAGCAGCTCAGAAGGACAGGGACCTTTCGAGCAGTACTTC
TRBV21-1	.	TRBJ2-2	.	CASSRAGVCTGELFF	TGTGCCAGCAGCAGGGCAGGGGTGTGCACCGGGGAGCTGTTTTTT
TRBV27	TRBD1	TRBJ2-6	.	CASRLRGTGGSGANVLTF	TGTGCCAGCAGGCTAAGAGGGACAGGCGGTTCTGGGGCCAACGTCCTGACTTTC
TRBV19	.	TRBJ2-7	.	CASSTLPTYEQYF	TGTGCCAGTAGTACTCTACCGACCTACGAGCAGTACTTC
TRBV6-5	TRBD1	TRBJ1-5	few	CASRSSGTGLQPQHF	TGTGCCAGCAGGTCTTCCGGGACAGGGCTTCAGCCCCAGCATTTT
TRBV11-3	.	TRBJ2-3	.	CASSSGNLDTQYF	TGTGCCAGCAGCTCCGGCAACCTAGATACGCAGTATTTT
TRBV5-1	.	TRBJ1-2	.	CASSFQTGPYGYTF	TGCGCCAGCAGCTTTCAGACGGGACCCTATGGCTACACCTTC
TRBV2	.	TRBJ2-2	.	CASSGGGMGGELFF	TGTGCCAGCAGTGGCGGCGGGATGGGCGGGGAGCTGTTTTTT
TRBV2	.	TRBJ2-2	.	CASSGSTGATGELFF	TGTGCCAGCAGTGGGTCGACGGGAGCCACCGGGGAGCTGTTTTTT
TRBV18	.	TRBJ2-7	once	CASSPPKGTGTGYEQYF	TGTGCCAGCTCACCACCGAAGGGAACGGGAACGGGGTACGAGCAGTACTTC
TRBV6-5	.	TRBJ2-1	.	CASSYRGNSYNEQFF	TGTGCCAGCAGTTATAGGGGAAACTCCTACAATGAGCAGTTCTTC
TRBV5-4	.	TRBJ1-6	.	CASSLTQNNSPLHF	TGTGCCAGCAGCCTGACGCAAAACAATTCACCCCTCCACTTT
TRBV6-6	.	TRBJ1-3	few	CASTPSGGNTIYF	TGTGCCAGCACTCCATCAGGAGGAAACACCATATATTTT
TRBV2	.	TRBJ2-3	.	CASTLARGQDTQYF	TGTGCCAGCACTCTAGCGAGGGGGCAAGATACGCAGTATTTT
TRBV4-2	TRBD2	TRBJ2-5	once	CASSQTGTSGSGETQYF	TGTGCCAGCAGCCAAACCGGGACTAGCGGGAGTGGAGAGACCCAGTACTTC
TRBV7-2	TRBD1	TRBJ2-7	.	CASSPGQGSSYEQYF	TGTGCCAGCAGCCCAGGACAGGGGAGCTCCTACGAGCAGTACTTC
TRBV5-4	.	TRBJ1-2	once	CASSFKTVSYGYTF	TGTGCCAGCAGCTTTAAAACAGTCTCCTATGGCTACACCTTC
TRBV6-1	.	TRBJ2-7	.	CASTPTSLYEQYF	TGTGCCAGCACCCCCACTTCCCTTTACGAGCAGTACTTC
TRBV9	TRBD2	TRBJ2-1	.	CASSPRTSRELYNEQFF	TGTGCCAGCAGCCCCAGGACTAGCCGGGAATTATACAATGAGCAGTTCTTC
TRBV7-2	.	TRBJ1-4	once	CASSLSSTNEKLFF	TGTGCCAGCAGCCTAAGCTCAACTAATGAAAAACTGTTTTTT
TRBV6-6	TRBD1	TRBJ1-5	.	CASSSQGLGSNQPQHF	TGTGCCAGCAGTTCACAGGGGTTGGGGAGCAATCAGCCCCAGCATTTT
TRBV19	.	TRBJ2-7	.	CASSIDPGSYEQYF	TGTGCCAGTAGTATAGACCCGGGATCCTACGAGCAGTACTTC
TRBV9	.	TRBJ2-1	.	CASSVGLAPNNEQFF	TGTGCCAGCAGCGTAGGGCTAGCCCCGAACAATGAGCAGTTCTTC
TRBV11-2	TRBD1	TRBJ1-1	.	CASSFPGQGRLGTEAFF	TGTGCCAGCAGCTTTCCGGGACAGGGGCGGTTAGGCACTGAAGCTTTCTTT
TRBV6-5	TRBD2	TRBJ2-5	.	CASSPQAGDPETQYF	TGTGCCAGCAGTCCCCAGGCGGGAGATCCAGAGACCCAGTACTTC
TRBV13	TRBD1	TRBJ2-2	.	CASSLRGQGFTGELFF	TGTGCCAGCAGCTTAAGGGGACAGGGCTTCACCGGGGAGCTGTTTTTT
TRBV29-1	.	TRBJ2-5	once	CSVEDRLARETQYF	TGCAGCGTTGAAGATCGGCTAGCGCGGGAGACCCAGTACTTC
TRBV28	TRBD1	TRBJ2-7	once	CASSTELGQGIYEQYF	TGTGCCAGCAGCACCGAACTCGGACAGGGGATTTACGAGCAGTACTTC
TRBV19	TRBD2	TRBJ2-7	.	CASSISAGNSYEQYF	TGTGCCAGTAGTATTTCAGCGGGGAACTCCTACGAGCAGTACTTC
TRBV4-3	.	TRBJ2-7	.	CASSQAVGREQYF	TGCGCCAGCAGCCAAGCTGTGGGGCGAGAGCAGTACTTC
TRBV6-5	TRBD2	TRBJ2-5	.	CASSLLAGNEETQYF	TGTGCCAGCAGTTTACTAGCGGGGAATGAAGAGACCCAGTACTTC
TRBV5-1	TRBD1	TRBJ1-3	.	CASSLVGTAVSGNTIYF	TGCGCCAGCAGCTTGGTCGGGACAGCAGTCTCTGGAAACACCATATATTTT
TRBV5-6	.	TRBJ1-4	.	CASNRGYATNEKLFF	TGTGCCAGTAACCGAGGTTATGCAACTAATGAAAAACTGTTTTTT
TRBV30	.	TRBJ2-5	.	CAWRQSGETQYF	TGTGCCTGGAGGCAGTCCGGAGAGACCCAGTACTTC
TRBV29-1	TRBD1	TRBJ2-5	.	CSVRRGLGETQYF	TGCAGCGTGCGCAGGGGGCTGGGGGAGACCCAGTACTTC
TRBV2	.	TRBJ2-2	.	CASSEIGRGGGELFF	TGTGCCAGCAGTGAAATCGGTAGGGGTGGCGGGGAGCTGTTTTTT
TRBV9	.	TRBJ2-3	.	CASTPVGTDTQYF	TGTGCCAGCACCCCGGTGGGCACAGATACGCAGTATTTT
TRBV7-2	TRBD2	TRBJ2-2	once	CASRELAGGQTGELFF	TGTGCCAGCAGGGAACTAGCGGGGGGGCAGACCGGGGAGCTGTTTTTT
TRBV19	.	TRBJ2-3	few	CASSIGEAYSTDTQYF	TGTGCCAGTAGTATAGGGGAGGCTTATAGCACAGATACGCAGTATTTT
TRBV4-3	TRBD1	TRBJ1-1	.	CASRQGWGQGGNTEAFF	TGCGCCAGCAGACAGGGTTGGGGACAGGGCGGGAACACTGAAGCTTTCTTT
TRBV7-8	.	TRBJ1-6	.	CASSADTSYNSPLHF	TGTGCCAGCAGCGCGGACACCTCCTATAATTCACCCCTCCACTTT
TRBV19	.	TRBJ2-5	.	CARETQYF	TGTGCCAGAGAGACCCAGTACTTC
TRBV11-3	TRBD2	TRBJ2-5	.	CASSHSGGPQETQYF	TGTGCCAGCAGCCACAGCGGGGGGCCACAAGAGACCCAGTACTTC
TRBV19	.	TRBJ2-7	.	CASSIEGGLRKQYF	TGTGCCAGTAGTATAGAAGGAGGTTTGCGCAAGCAGTACTTC
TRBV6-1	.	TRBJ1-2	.	CASSETPQGYAYGYTF	TGTGCCAGCAGTGAAACCCCCCAGGGATACGCTTATGGCTACACCTTC
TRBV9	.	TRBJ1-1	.	CASSGNLLNTEAFF	TGTGCCAGCAGCGGGAACTTATTGAACACTGAAGCTTTCTTT
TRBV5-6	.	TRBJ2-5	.	CASSLSETQYF	TGTGCCAGCAGCTTGTCAGAGACCCAGTACTTC
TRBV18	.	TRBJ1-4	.	CASSPPPGRGEKLFF	TGTGCCAGCTCACCACCTCCCGGCAGGGGTGAAAAACTGTTTTTT
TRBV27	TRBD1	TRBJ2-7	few	CASRAPGTGGLYEQYF	TGTGCCAGCAGGGCCCCCGGGACAGGGGGTTTGTACGAGCAGTACTTC
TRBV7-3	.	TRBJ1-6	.	CASSLTSGVNSPLHF	TGTGCCAGCAGCTTAACGAGCGGGGTGAATTCACCCCTCCACTTT